The sequence of this T cell receptor beta chain was determined in a study of T cells in Graves' hyperthyroidism and ophthalmopathy (dated by TCRdb to the late 2010s). About the study as a whole: A discovery cohort of about 100 patients, roughly 40 with Graves' ophthalmopathy and more than 55 with stable Graves' hyperthyroidism, was used to find distinguishing TCR V-J signatures. Prospective prediction of ophthalmopathy was tested in an independent validation cohort consisting of 18 to 20 hyperthyroidism patients and some 17 patients who later progressed to ophthalmopathy. The 75 to 100 discovery patients were divided at random into training and test sets in a 7:3 ratio. Thyroid tissue and blood T-cell repertoires from six Graves' hyperthyroidism patients were also compared in the study. Following sampling, methimazole starting at 30 mg daily was given to hyperthyroidism patients, and high-dose intravenous methylprednisolone was given to ophthalmopathy patients. The paper describes TCR Vbeta CDR3 sequencing of 120 to 150 peripheral blood samples, made up of 43 ophthalmopathy patients, 70 to 75 hyperthyroidism patients and 17 progressor patients. Findings and caveats that apply to the study as a whole: Sample size was not statistically predetermined, and blinding of investigators to group allocation was not performed. Blood samples also contained most of the expanded thyroid clonotypes (frequency above 0.001), which suggests that blood repertoires may reflect thyroid immune responses. In validation, the model predicted progression to ophthalmopathy with approximately 69% sensitivity and approximately 72% specificity, a median of about six months before onset. In cross-validation, a model built on a 13 V-J signature told ophthalmopathy apart from stable hyperthyroidism with 87.88% sensitivity and about 81% specificity, and in testing the same model reached 80%/75%.

TCR beta CDR3 regions were amplified from RNA transcripts. The first round of RT-PCR for the TCR CDR3 was performed with the HTBI primer set and the Qiagen OneStep RT-PCR kit. Libraries were constructed in a second round of multiplex PCR, after which size selection and purification were carried out. Sequencing of the libraries was done on an Illumina HiSeq2000 using paired-end 100 bp reads. From the authors' description of their analysis: SOAPnuke was used to process the raw data, with reads discarded if the reads contained adapters or uncalled bases, had a mean Phred below 15, or lacked an exact constant-primer or identifier match. COPE v1.2.5 was used to merge high-quality paired reads, and clonotypes were defined as unique nucleotide sequences. Clonotypes were aligned to IMGT TRBV, TRBD and TRBJ reference segments using MiTCR v1.1. Analysis was restricted to V-J combinations with a frequency above 0.0001, which covered 99.2% of repertoires. A TCS score was defined as the ratio of F50 (clonal expansion) to E x V (chaos), with BLOSUM62-based TCRdist applied between CDR3 peptides within each V-J. Welch's t-statistics and random forest reduced fewer than 550 V-J features to 13, which were used in a naive Bayes classifier (R e1071). The Morisita-Horn index was used to measure how similar the thyroid and blood repertoires were. TCRdb itself trimmed the public reads at Q25 with fastp, ran MiXCR and retained productive beta chains. For every CDR3 protein sequence, its rows merge into one entry that carries the most common genes and DNA. TCRdb's processing, not the authors', yielded these V and J calls. A total of 610,000 or so distinct CDR3 sequences appear in this sample, about 43% of them only once. The ten largest clones take up 7.5% to 8.5% of the sample.

A patient counted as having stable Graves' hyperthyroidism if no progression to ophthalmopathy occurred over 18 months of follow-up. Hyperthyroidism patients were newly diagnosed, with disease duration under 2 months, and aged 18 to 65 years. The study excluded patients with uncontrolled infections, other autoimmune diseases, pregnancy or lactation. Diagnoses relied on clinical symptoms, serum thyroxine and TRAb, thyroid ultrasound and orbital computed tomography. Total RNA was extracted using Trizol reagent, and RNA quality was assessed on an Agilent 2100 Bioanalyzer. This clonotype came up many times. There is no known antigen for this receptor. Per-base qualities were not stored, and no clone one base away is much larger. V is cut by 5 bases and J by 0 bases, and the space between the germline ends is 11 bases. Taken from the germline V gene, the CDR1 and CDR2 loops are MNHEY and SVGEGT. The CDR3 starts with the cysteine, ends with the phenylalanine, and has 14 residues. Left in the record is the CDR3 DNA by itself, 42 bases read in frame from the first base.

This chain joins TRBV6-2 or TRBV6-3 to TRBJ2-7, with the D gene call left open. The receptor comes from a woman aged 18-29 years with Graves' hyperthyroidism. The sequenced sample consisted of peripheral blood or thyroid tissue (not recorded which). The CDR3: CASSPDFTSYEQYF. The DNA reads TGTGCCAGCAGTCCAGACTTCACCTCCTACGAGCAGTACTTC.